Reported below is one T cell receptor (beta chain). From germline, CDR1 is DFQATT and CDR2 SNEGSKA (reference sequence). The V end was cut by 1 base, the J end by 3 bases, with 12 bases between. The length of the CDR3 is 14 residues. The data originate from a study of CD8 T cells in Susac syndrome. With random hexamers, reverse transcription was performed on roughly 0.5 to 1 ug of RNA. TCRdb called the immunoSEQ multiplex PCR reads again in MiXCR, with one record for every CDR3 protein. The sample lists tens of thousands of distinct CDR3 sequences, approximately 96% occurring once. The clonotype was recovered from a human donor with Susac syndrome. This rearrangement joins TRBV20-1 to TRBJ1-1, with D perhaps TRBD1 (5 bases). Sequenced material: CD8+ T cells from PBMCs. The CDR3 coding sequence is TGCAGTGCTAGAGTAGAGGGGACGGACACTGAAGCTTTCTTT. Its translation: CSARVEGTDTEAFF.